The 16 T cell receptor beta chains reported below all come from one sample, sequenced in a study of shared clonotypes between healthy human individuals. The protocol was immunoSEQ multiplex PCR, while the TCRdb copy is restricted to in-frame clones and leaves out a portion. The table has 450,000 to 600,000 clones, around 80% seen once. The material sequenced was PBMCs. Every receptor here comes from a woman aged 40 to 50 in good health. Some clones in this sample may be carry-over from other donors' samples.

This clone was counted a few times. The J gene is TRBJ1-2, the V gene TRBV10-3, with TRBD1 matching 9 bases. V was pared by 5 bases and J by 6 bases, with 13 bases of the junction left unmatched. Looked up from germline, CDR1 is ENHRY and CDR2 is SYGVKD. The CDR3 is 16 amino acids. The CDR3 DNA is TGTGCCATCAGTAGCCCCGGGACAGGGTGGCTCGATGGCTACACCTTC. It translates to CAISSPGTGWLDGYTF.

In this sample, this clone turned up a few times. DNA of the CDR3: TGTGCCACCAGCAGGGTATTAGGCCCGGGAACTGAAGCTTTCTTT. This gives the protein CATSRVLGPGTEAFF. The chain links TRBV15 to TRBJ1-1, with D uncertain. The CDR3 contains 15 residues. Germline assignment: CDR1 LNHNV and CDR2 YYDKDF (reference sequence). V lost 3 bases and J 5 bases, leaving 16 bases between the germline ends.

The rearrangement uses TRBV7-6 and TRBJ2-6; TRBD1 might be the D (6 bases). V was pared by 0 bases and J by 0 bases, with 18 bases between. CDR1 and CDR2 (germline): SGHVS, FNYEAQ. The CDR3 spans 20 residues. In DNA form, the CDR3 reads TGTGCCAGCAGCTTAGCAGCCTCAGGGGCCCTCGCCTCTGGGGCCAACGTCCTGACTTTC. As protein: CASSLAASGALASGANVLTF.

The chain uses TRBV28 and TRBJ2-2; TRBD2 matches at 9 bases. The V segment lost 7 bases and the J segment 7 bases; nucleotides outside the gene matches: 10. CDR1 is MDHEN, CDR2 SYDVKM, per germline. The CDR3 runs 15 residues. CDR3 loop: CASIWGGRAVGELFF. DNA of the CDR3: TGTGCCAGCATTTGGGGCGGGAGGGCCGTCGGGGAGCTGTTTTTT.

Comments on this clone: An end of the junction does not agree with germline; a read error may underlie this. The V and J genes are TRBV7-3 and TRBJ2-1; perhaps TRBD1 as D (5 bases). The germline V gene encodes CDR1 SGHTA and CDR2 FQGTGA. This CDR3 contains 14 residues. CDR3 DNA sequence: TGTGCCAGCAGCCTAACAGGCCCCTACAATGAGCAGTTCTTC. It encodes CASSLTGPYNEQFF.

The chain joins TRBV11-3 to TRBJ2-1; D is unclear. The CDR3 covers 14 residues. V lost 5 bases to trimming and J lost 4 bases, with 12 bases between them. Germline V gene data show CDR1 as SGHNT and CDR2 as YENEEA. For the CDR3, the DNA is TGTGCCAGCAGCCCCGGAAGGCTGTACAATGAGCAGTTCTTC. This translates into CASSPGRLYNEQFF. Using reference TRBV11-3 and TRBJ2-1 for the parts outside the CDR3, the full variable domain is EAGVVQSPRYKIIEKKQPVAFWCNPISGHNTLYWYLQNLGQGPELLIRYENEEAVDDSQLPKDRFSAERLKGVDSTLKIQPAELGDSAVYLCASSPGRLYNEQFFGPGTRLTVL.

CDR3 residues: CASSRTGRPDNEQFF. The CDR3, as DNA: TGTGCCAGTTCCCGAACCGGGCGGCCCGACAATGAGCAGTTCTTC. The V and J genes are TRBV19 and TRBJ2-1; no clear D gene. Germline V CDR1 and CDR2: LNHDA, SQIVND (reference sequence). CDR3 length: 15 amino acids. V was pared by 8 bases and J by 5 bases, with 19 bases between. Complete variable domain (other parts from reference TRBV19 and TRBJ2-1): DGGITQSPKYLFRKEGQNVTLSCEQNLNHDAMYWYRQDPGQGLRLIYYSQIVNDFQKGDIAEGYSVSREKKESFPLTVTSAQKNPTAFYLCASSRTGRPDNEQFFGPGTRLTVL.

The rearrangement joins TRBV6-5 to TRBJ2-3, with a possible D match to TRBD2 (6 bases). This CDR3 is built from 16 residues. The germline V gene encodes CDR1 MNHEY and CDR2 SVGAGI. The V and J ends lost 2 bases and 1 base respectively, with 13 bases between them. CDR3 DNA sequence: TGTGCCAGCAGTTACGACGACTCTAGCGGCACAGATACGCAGTATTTT. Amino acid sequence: CASSYDDSSGTDTQYF.

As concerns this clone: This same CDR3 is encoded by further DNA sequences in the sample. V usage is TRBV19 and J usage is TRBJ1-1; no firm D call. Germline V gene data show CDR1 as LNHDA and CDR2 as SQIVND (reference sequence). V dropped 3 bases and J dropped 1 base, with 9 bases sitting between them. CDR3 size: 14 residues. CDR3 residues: CASSIPGKNTEAFF. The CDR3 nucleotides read TGTGCCAGTAGTATTCCTGGGAAGAACACTGAAGCTTTCTTT. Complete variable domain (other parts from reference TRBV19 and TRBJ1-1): DGGITQSPKYLFRKEGQNVTLSCEQNLNHDAMYWYRQDPGQGLRLIYYSQIVNDFQKGDIAEGYSVSREKKESFPLTVTSAQKNPTAFYLCASSIPGKNTEAFFGQGTRLTVV.

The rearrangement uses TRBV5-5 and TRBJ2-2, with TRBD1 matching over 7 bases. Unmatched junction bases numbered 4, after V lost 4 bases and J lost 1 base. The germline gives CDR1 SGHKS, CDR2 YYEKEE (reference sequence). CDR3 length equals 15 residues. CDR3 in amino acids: CASSPGTVNTGELFF. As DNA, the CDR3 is TGTGCCAGCAGCCCCGGGACAGTGAACACCGGGGAGCTGTTTTTT.

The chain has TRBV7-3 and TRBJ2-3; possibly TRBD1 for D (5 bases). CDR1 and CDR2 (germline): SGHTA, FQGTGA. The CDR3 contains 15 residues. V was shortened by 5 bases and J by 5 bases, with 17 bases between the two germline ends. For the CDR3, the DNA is TGTGCCAGCAGCCCTGGGGCCGAATGGGGAGATACGCAGTATTTT. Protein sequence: CASSPGAEWGDTQYF.

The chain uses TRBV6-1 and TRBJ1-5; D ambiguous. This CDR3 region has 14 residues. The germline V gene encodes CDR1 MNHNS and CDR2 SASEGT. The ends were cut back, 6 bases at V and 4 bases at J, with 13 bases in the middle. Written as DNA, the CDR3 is TGTGCCAGCAGACTACAAGAGGGTAATCAGCCCCAGCATTTT. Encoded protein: CASRLQEGNQPQHF.

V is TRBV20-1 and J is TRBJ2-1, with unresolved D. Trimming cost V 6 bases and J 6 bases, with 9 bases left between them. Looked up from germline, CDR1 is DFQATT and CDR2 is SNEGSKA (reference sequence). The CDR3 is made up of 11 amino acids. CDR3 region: CSAPRGNEQFF. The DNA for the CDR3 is TGCAGTGCCCCTAGAGGCAATGAGCAGTTCTTC.

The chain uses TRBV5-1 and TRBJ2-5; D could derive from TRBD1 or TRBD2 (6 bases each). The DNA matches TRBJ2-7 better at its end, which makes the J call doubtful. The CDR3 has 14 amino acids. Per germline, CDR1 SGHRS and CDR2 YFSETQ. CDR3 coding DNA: TGCGCCAGCAGCTTGGAAGCAGGGGAGGACGAGCAGTACTTC. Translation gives CASSLEAGEDEQYF.

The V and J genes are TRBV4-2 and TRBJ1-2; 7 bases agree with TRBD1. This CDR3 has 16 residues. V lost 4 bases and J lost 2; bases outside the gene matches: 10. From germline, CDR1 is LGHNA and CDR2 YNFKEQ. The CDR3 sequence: CASSRRTGEWNYGYTF. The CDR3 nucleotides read TGTGCCAGCAGCCGGAGAACAGGGGAATGGAACTATGGCTACACCTTC.

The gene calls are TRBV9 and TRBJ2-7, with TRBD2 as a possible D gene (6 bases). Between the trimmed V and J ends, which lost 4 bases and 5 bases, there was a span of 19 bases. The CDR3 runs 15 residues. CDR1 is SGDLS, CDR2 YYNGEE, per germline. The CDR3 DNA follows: TGTGCCAGCAGCCCAGAGCTGGGGGGTAGCAACGAGCAGTACTTC. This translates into CASSPELGGSNEQYF. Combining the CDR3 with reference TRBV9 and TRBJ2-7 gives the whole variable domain DSGVTQTPKHLITATGQRVTLRCSPRSGDLSVYWYQQSLDQGLQFLIQYYNGEERAKGNILERFSAQQFPDLHSELNLSSLELGDSALYFCASSPELGGSNEQYFGPGTRLTVT.